Below, one T cell receptor (beta chain) is given with its context. Its binding antigen is unknown. One end of the junction is discordant with germline, which a read error may explain. Stable Graves' hyperthyroidism was defined as the absence of progression to ophthalmopathy over 18 months of follow-up. Hyperthyroidism patients were aged 18 to 65 years and newly diagnosed, with disease duration of less than 2 months. The study excluded patients with uncontrolled infections, other autoimmune diseases, pregnancy or lactation. Clinical symptoms, serum thyroxine and TRAb, thyroid ultrasound, and orbital computed tomography formed the basis for the diagnoses. Ficoll-Paque density gradient centrifugation was used to isolate PBMCs from around 10 ml of fresh peripheral blood. Total RNA was extracted with Trizol reagent, and quality was checked on an Agilent 2100 Bioanalyzer. These data are taken from a study of T cells in Graves' hyperthyroidism and ophthalmopathy (dated 2019 in TCRdb). In terms of the full investigation: Peripheral blood samples were taken at the time of initial diagnosis, prior to any treatment. To identify TCR V-J signatures that set the groups apart, the researchers used a discovery cohort of about a hundred patients, made up of 40 to 45 with Graves' ophthalmopathy and 57 with stable Graves' hyperthyroidism. Prospective prediction of ophthalmopathy was tested in an independent validation cohort consisting of roughly 20 hyperthyroidism patients and around 17 patients who later progressed to ophthalmopathy. The approximately 97 discovery patients were randomly divided into training and test sets at a 7:3 ratio. In addition, the study compared T-cell repertoires in thyroid tissue and in blood from roughly 6 Graves' hyperthyroidism patients. Once sampling was done, hyperthyroidism patients were given methimazole at a starting dose of 30 mg daily, whereas ophthalmopathy patients were given high-dose intravenous methylprednisolone. TCR Vbeta CDR3 sequencing of around 130 peripheral blood samples (roughly 41 ophthalmopathy, about 80 hyperthyroidism and roughly 17 progressor patients) is reported in the paper.

The CDR3 contains 16 residues, cysteine and phenylalanine counted. The entry retains the CDR3 DNA only, 48 bases that are in frame from base 1. The CDR1 and CDR2 encoded by the germline V gene are SGHAT and FQNNGV. TCR beta CDR3 regions were amplified from RNA transcripts. The TCR CDR3 was subjected to a first round of RT-PCR using the HTBI primer set and the Qiagen OneStep RT-PCR kit. A second multiplex PCR round built the libraries, followed by size selection and purification. Sequencing of the libraries was done on an Illumina HiSeq2000 using paired-end 100 bp reads. The authors' pipeline ran thus. SOAPnuke was used to process the raw data, with reads discarded if the reads contained adapters or uncalled bases, had a mean Phred below 15, or lacked an exact constant-primer or identifier match. COPE v1.2.5 was used to merge the high-quality paired reads, and each unique nucleotide sequence was defined as a clonotype. MiTCR v1.1 was used to align clonotypes to the IMGT TRBV, TRBD and TRBJ reference segments. The analysis was restricted to V-J combinations with a frequency above 0.0001, which together covered 99.2% of the repertoires. The TCS score was defined as F50 (clonal expansion) divided by E x V (chaos), with BLOSUM62-based TCRdist calculated between CDR3 peptides within each V-J. Welch's t-statistics and random forest reduced some 510 V-J features to about 12, which were used in a naive Bayes classifier (R e1071). In-frame beta chains were kept once TCRdb had trimmed the public reads at Q25 with fastp and called clones with MiXCR. Each entry is one CDR3 protein sequence, shown with its most common DNA and genes. In this record, the V and J calls reflect TCRdb's handling and not the investigators' own analysis. The sample has roughly 750,000 distinct CDR3 sequences on record, roughly 17% of them singletons. The top ten clonotypes cover under 9.5% of the sample.

Overall results and qualifications from the work: Sample size was not statistically predetermined, and investigators were not blinded to group allocation. A model built on a 13 V-J signature distinguished ophthalmopathy from stable hyperthyroidism, reaching over 85% sensitivity and under 84% specificity in cross-validation and 80%/75% in testing. Blood samples also contained most of the expanded thyroid clonotypes (frequency above 0.001), which suggests that blood repertoires may reflect thyroid immune responses. In validation, progression to ophthalmopathy was predicted by the model with 65% to 71% sensitivity and nearly 75% specificity, a median of approximately 6.5 months before onset.

The sequence is built from TRBV11-2 and TRBJ2-1, with TRBD2 identical over 12 junction bases. The TCR originated in a man aged 18 to 29 with Graves' hyperthyroidism. Sequenced input: blood. The DNA reads TGTGCCAGCAGCCGGACTAGCGGGGCTCTCCACAATAAGCAGTTCTTC. This yields the protein CASSRTSGALHNKQFF.